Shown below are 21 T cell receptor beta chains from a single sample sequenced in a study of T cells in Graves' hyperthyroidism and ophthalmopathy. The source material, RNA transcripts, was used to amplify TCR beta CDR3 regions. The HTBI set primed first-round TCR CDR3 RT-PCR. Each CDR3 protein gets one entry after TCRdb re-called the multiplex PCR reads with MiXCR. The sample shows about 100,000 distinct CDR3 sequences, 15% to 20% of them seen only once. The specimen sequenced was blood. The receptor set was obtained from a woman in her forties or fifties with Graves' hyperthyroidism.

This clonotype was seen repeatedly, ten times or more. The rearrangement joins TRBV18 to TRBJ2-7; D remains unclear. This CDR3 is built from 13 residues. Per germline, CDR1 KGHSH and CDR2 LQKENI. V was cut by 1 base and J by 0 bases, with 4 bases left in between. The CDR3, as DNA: TGTGCCAGCTCACCACGGAGCTCCTACGAGCAGTACTTC. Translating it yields CASSPRSSYEQYF.

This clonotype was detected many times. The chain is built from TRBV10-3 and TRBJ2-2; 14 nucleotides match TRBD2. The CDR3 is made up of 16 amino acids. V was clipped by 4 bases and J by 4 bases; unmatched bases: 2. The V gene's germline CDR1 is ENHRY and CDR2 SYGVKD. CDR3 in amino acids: CAISGGLAGATGELFF. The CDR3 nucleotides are TGTGCCATCAGTGGGGGACTAGCGGGAGCCACCGGGGAGCTGTTTTTT.

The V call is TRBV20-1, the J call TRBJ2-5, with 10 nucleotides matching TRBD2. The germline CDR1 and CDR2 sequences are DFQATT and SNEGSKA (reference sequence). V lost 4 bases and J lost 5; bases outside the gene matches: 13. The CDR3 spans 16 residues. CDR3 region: CSATDPVGLARETQYF. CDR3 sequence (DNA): TGCAGTGCTACGGACCCGGTGGGACTAGCGAGGGAGACCCAGTACTTC.

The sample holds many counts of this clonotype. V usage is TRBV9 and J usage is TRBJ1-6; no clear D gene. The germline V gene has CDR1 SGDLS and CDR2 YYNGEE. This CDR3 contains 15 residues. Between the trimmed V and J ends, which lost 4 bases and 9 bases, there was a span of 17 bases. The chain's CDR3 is CASSPEGADGSPLHF. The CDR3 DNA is TGTGCCAGCAGCCCAGAGGGCGCGGACGGTTCACCCCTCCACTTT.

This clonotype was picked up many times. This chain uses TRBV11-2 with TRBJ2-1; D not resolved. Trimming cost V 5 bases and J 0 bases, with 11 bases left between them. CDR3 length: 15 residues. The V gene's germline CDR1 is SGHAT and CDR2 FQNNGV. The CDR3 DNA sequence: TGTGCCAGCAGCCGCATTAAGGGCTCCTACAATGAGCAGTTCTTC. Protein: CASSRIKGSYNEQFF.

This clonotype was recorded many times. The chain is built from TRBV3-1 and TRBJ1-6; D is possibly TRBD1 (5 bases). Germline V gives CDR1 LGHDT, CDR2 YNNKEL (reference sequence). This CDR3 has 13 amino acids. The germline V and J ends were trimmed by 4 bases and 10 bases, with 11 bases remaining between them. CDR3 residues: CASSLGTGSPLHF. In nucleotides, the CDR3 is TGTGCCAGCAGCCTAGGGACTGGATCACCCCTCCACTTT. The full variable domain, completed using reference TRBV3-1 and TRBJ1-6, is DTAVSQTPKYLVTQMGNDKSIKCEQNLGHDTMYWYKQDSKKFLKIMFSYNNKELIINETVPNRFSPKSPDKAHLNLHINSLELGDSAVYFCASSLGTGSPLHFGNGTRLTVT.

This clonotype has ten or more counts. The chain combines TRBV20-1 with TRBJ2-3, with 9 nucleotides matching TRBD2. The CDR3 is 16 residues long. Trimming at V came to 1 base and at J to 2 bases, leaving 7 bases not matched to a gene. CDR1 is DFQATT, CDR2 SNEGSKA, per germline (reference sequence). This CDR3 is CSARGFLAGNTDTQYF. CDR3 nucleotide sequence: TGCAGTGCTAGAGGTTTCCTAGCGGGGAACACAGATACGCAGTATTTT.

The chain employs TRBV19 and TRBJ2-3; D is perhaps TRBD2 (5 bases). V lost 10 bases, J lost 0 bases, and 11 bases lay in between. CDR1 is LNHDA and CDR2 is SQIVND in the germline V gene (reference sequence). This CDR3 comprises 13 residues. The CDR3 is CATAEVSTDTQYF. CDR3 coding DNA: TGTGCCACCGCGGAGGTCAGCACAGATACGCAGTATTTT.

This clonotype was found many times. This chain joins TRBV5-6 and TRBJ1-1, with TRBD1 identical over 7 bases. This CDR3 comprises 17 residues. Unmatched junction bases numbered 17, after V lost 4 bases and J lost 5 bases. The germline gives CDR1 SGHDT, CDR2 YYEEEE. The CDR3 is CASSVARQGAPGTEAFF. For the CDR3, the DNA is TGTGCCAGCAGCGTGGCCAGACAGGGAGCCCCGGGTACTGAAGCTTTCTTT.

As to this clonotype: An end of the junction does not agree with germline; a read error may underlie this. CDR3 nucleotides: TGTGCCAGCAGTGAACTTGGCAGGGTGAGGGAAGGGGATTCGCCCCTCCACTTT. This codes for CASSELGRVREGDSPLHF. The rearrangement uses TRBV2 and TRBJ1-6; D is perhaps TRBD1 (5 bases). CDR3 length: 18 amino acids. CDR1 is SNHLY and CDR2 is FYNNEI in the germline V gene.

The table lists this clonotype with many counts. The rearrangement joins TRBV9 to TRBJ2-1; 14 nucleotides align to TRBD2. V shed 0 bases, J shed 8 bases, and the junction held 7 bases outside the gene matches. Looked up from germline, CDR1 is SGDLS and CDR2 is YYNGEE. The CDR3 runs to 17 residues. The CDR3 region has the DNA TGTGCCAGCAGCGTAGCCAGGGGACTAGCGGGAGCCCATGAGCAGTTCTTC. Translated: CASSVARGLAGAHEQFF.

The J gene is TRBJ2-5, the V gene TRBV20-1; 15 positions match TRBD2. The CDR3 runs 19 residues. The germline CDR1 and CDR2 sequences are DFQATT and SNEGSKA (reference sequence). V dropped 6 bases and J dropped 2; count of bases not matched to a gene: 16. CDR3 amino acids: CSAPGTGTSGRRIQETQYF. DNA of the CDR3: TGCAGTGCCCCCGGGACCGGGACTAGCGGGAGGAGAATACAAGAGACCCAGTACTTC.

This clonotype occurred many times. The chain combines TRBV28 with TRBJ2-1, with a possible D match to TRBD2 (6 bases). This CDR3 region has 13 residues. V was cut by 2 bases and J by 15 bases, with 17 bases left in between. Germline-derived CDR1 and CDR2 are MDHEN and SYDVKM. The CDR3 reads CASSLRRVEGGFF. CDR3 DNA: TGTGCCAGCAGTTTACGGCGGGTGGAGGGAGGGTTCTTC.

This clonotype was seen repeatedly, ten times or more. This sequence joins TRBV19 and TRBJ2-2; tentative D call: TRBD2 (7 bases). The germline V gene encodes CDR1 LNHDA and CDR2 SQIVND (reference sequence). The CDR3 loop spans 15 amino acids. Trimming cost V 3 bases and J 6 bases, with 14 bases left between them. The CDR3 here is CASSIWGGGAGELFF. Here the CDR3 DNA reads TGTGCCAGTAGTATTTGGGGGGGCGGTGCCGGGGAGCTGTTTTTT.

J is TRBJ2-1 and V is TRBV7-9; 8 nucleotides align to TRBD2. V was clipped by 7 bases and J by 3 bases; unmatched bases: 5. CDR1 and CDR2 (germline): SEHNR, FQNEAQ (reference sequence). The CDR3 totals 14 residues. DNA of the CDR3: TGTGCCAGCACCCAGGGACTAGTCTACAATGAGCAGTTCTTC. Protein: CASTQGLVYNEQFF.

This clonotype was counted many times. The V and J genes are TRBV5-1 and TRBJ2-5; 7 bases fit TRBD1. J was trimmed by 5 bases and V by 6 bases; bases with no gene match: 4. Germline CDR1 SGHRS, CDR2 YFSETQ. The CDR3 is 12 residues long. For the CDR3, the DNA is TGCGCCAGCACGGGACAGTTGGAGACCCAGTACTTC. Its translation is CASTGQLETQYF.

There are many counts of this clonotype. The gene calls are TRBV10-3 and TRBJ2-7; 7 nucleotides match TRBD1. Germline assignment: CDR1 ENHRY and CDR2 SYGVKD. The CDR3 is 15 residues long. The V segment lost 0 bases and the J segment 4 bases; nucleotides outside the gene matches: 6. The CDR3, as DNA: TGTGCCATCAGTGAGTCGGCGACAGGGAATTACGAGCAGTACTTC. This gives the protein CAISESATGNYEQYF.

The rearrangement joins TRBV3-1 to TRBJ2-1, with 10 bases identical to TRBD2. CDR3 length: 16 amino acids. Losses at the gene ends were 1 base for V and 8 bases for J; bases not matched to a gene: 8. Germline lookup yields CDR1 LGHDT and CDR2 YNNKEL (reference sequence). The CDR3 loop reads CASSQGGLAGVYEQFF. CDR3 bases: TGTGCCAGCAGCCAAGGGGGGCTAGCGGGAGTGTATGAGCAGTTCTTC.

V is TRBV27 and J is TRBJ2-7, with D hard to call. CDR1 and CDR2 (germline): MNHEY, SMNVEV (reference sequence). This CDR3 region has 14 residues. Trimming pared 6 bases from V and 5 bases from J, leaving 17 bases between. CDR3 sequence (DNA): TGTGCCAGCAGATCTGGAGTGGCAGGCAACGAGCAGTACTTC. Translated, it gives CASRSGVAGNEQYF.

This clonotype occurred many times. The CDR3 is CSARLAGDWETQYF. CDR3 bases: TGCAGCGCCAGACTAGCGGGAGATTGGGAGACCCAGTACTTC. This chain links TRBV20-1 with TRBJ2-5; TRBD2 matches 12 bases. Germline V gives CDR1 DFQATT, CDR2 SNEGSKA (reference sequence). The CDR3 sequence is 14 residues long.

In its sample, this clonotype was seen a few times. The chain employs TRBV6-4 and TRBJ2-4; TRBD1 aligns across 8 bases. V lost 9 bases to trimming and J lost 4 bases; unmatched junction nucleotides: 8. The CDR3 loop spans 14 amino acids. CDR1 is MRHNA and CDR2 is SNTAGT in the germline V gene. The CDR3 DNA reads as TGTGCCAGGGCAGGACAGGGAACGAAAAACATTCAGTACTTC. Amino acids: CARAGQGTKNIQYF.